The source of this T cell receptor beta chain is a study of vaccination effects on CD4 cells after COVID-19. The CDR3 sequence is 11 residues long. Trimming cost V 4 bases and J 6 bases, with 5 bases left between them. Using immunoSEQ multiplex PCR, the repertoire was profiled, and TCRdb retains in-frame clones only, with some absent. The data show around 46,000 clones, around 63% seen once. Whole-study findings and limits: Healthy vaccinees' vaccine-induced clones included only 1 of 255 that recognized common cold coronaviruses.

Scientists isolated CD4+ T cells after a roughly ten-day culture period ended. Worth noting for this clone: Its antigen is not known.

The receptor was isolated from a human donor who received a COVID-19 vaccine. This chain joins TRBV12-3 or TRBV12-4 and TRBJ2-3; D call uncertain. The material was CD4+ T cells from PBMCs cultured without peptide, obtained before COVID-19 vaccination. CDR3 in DNA: TGTGCCAGCAGTTGGAGCGATACGCAGTATTTT. This codes for CASSWSDTQYF.